This T cell receptor (beta chain) appears in the sequencing data of a study of beta chain features in type 1 diabetes. Looking at the study overall: Patient and healthy donor groups were alike in age, gender and cell yields.

Concerning this clone itself: Its antigen remains unidentified.

CDR3 length: 16 residues. After removal of 5 bases from V and 3 bases from J, the junction contained 7 bases not matched to a gene. The entirety of the isolated RNA underwent reverse transcription, so expressed TCRB transcripts were sequenced. The method was immunoSEQ multiplex PCR; TCRdb's version includes in-frame clones alone and lacks a portion of them. The data contain 630,000 or so clones, more than 13% of them singletons. General study results and limits: Shortening of TCRB CDR3s, moderate but significant, appeared in all four CD4+ subsets of Type 1 diabetes patients.

Sequencing was done on a sample of naive CD4+ T cells from blood. The sequence was collected from a man younger than 30 with type 1 diabetes. V and J are TRBV6-7 and TRBJ2-5; 12 bases match TRBD1. TRBV6-7 is identified as an open reading frame with a role that is uncertain. CDR3 sequence reads: CASSRPGQGAEETQYF. The CDR3 DNA sequence: TGTGCCAGCAGTAGACCGGGACAGGGGGCTGAAGAGACCCAGTACTTC.